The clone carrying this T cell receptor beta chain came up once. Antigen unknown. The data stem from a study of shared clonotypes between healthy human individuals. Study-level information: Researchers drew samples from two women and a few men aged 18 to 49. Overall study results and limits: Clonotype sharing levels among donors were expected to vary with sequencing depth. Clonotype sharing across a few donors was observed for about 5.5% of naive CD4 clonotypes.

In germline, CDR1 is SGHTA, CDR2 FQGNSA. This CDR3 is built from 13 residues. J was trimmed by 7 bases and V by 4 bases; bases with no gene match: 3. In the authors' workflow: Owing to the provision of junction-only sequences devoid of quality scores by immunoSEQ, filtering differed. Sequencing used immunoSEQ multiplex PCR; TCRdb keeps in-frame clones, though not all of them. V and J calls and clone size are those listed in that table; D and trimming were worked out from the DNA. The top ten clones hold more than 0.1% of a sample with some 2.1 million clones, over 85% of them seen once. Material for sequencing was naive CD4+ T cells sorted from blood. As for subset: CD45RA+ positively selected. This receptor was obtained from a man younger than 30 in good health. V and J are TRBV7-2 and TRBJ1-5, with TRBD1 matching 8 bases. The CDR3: CASSSYRGQPQHF. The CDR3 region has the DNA TGTGCCAGCAGCTCTTACAGGGGGCAGCCCCAGCATTTT.